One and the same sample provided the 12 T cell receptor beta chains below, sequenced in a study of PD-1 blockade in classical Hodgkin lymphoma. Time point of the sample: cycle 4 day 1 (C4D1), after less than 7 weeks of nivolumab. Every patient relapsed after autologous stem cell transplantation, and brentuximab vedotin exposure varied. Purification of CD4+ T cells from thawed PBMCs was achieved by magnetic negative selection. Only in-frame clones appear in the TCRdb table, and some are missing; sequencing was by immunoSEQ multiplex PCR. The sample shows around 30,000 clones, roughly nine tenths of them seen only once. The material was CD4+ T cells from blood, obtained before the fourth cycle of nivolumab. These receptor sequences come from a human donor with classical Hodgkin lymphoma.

CDR3 in amino acids: CATQSTNTYEQYF. CDR3 sequence (DNA): TGTGCCACGCAATCGACAAATACCTACGAGCAGTACTTC. The J gene is TRBJ2-7, the V gene TRBV6-5; D gene unclear. Looked up from germline, CDR1 is MNHEY and CDR2 is SVGAGI. The CDR3 extends over 13 amino acids. The V and J ends lost 10 bases and 2 bases respectively, with 15 bases between them.

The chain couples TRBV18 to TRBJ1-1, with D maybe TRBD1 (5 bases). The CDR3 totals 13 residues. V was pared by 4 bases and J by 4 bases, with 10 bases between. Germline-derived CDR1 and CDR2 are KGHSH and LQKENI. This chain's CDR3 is CASSQGRGTEAFF. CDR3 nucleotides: TGTGCCAGCTCACAGGGACGGGGCACTGAAGCTTTCTTT.

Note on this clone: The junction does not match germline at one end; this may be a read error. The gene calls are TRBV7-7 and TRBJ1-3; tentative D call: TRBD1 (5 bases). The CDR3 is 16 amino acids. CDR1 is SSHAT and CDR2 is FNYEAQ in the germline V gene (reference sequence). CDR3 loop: CASSLGAPGTGNTIYF. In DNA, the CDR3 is TGTGCTAGCAGCTTAGGGGCGCCAGGGACTGGAAACACCATATATTTT. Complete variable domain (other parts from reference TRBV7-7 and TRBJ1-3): GAGVSQSPRYKVTKRGQDVTLRCDPISSHATLYWYQQALGQGPEFLTYFNYEAQPDKSGLPSDRFSAERPEGSISTLTIQRTEQRDSAMYRCASSLGAPGTGNTIYFGEGSWLTVV.

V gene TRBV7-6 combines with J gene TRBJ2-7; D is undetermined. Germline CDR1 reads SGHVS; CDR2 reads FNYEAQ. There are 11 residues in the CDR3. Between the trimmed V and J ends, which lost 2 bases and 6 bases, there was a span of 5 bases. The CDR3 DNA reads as TGTGCCAGCAGCTTAAACGGCGAGCAGTACTTC. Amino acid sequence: CASSLNGEQYF.

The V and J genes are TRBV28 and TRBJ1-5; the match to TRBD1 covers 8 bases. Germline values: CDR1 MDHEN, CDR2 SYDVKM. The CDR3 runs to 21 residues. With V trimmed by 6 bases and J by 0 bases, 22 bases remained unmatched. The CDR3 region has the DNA TGTGCCAGCAGGCTTTTTAGACGTTGGACAGGGTCGTCTAATAGCAATCAGCCCCAGCATTTT. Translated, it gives CASRLFRRWTGSSNSNQPQHF.

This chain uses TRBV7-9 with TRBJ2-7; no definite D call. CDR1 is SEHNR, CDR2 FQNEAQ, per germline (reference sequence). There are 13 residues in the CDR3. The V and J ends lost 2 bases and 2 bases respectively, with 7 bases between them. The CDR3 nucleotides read TGTGCCAGCAGCTTACCCCCCACCTACGAGCAGTACTTC. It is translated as CASSLPPTYEQYF.

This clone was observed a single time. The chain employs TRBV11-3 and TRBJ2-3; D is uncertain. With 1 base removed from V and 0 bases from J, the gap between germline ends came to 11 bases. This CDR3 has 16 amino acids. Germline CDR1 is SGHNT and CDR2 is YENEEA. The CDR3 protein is CASSLGGSTSTDTQYF. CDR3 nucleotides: TGTGCCAGCAGCTTAGGCGGCAGTACTAGCACAGATACGCAGTATTTT.

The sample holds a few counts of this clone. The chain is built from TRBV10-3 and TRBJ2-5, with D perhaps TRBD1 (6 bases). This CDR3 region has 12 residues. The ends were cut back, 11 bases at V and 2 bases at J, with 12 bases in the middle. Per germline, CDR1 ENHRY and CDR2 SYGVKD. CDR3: CAVGGGQETQYF. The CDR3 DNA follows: TGTGCCGTAGGGGGTGGGCAAGAGACCCAGTACTTC.

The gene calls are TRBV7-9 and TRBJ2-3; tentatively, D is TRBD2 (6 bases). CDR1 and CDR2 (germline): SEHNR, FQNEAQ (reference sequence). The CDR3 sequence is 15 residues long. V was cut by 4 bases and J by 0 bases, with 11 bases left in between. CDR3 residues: CASSYSGPSTDTQYF. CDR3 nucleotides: TGTGCCAGCAGCTATAGCGGTCCTAGCACAGATACGCAGTATTTT. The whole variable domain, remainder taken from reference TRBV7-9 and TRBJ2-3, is DTGVSQNPRHKITKRGQNVTFRCDPISEHNRLYWYRQTLGQGPEFLTYFQNEAQLEKSRLLSDRFSAERPKGSFSTLEIQRTEQGDSAMYLCASSYSGPSTDTQYFGPGTRLTVL.

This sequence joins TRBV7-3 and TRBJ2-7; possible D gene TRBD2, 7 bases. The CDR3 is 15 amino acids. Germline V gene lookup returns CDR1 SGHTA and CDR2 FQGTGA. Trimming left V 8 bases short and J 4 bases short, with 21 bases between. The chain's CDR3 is CASPLGGAGNYEQYF. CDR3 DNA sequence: TGTGCCAGCCCCTTAGGGGGGGCAGGGAATTACGAGCAGTACTTC.

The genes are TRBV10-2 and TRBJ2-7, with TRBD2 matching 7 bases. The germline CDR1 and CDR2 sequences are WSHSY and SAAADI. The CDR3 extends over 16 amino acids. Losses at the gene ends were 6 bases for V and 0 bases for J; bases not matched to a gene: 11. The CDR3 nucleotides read TGCGCCAGCAGGAGAGTCGGGGAGGGCCACTCCTACGAGCAGTACTTC. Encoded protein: CASRRVGEGHSYEQYF.

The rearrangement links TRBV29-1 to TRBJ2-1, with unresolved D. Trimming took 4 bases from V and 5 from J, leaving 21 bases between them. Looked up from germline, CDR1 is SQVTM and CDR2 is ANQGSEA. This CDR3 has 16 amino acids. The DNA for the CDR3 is TGCAGCGTTGCTTGGGAATGGACCTTATCTAACAATGAGCAGTTCTTC. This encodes CSVAWEWTLSNNEQFF.